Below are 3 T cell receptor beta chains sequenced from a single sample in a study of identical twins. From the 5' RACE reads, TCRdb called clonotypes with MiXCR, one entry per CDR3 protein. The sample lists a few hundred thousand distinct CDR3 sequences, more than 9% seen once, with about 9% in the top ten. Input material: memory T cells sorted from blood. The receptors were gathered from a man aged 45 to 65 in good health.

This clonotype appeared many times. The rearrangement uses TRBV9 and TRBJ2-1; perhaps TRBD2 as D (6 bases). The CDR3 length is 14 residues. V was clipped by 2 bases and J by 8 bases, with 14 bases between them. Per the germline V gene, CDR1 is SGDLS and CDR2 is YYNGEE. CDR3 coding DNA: TGTGCCAGCAGCGTTACGGGAGTCGTCCATGAGCAGTTCTTC. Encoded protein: CASSVTGVVHEQFF.

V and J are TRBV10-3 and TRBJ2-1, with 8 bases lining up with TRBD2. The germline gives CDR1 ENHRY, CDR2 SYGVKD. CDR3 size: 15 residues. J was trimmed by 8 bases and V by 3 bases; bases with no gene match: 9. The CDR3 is CAISEGAGAVDEQFF. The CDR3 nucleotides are TGTGCCATCAGTGAAGGAGCGGGAGCGGTCGATGAGCAGTTCTTC.

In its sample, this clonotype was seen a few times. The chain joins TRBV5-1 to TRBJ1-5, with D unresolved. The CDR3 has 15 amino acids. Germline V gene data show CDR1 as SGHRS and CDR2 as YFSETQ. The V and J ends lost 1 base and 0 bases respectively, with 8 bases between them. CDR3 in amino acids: CASSLSGNSNQPQHF. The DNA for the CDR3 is TGCGCCAGCAGCTTGAGTGGGAATAGCAATCAGCCCCAGCATTTT.